A single sample gave rise to the 20 T cell receptor beta chains below, sequenced in a study of response to subunit inactivated influenza vaccine. TCRdb reprocessed the RT-PCR reads via MiXCR and lists one record per CDR3 protein. There are about 620,000 distinct CDR3 sequences in the sample; roughly 10% occur only once, and about 11% lies in the top ten. Separately, the same data were catalogued under a study of T cells expressing NK-cell markers. As that report states: Researchers built TCR beta cDNA using 5'RACE template switching with UMIs.

Source: PBMCs from blood, taken on the day of vaccination. These receptors originate from a man aged 45 to 65 who received an inactivated influenza vaccine.

This sequence joins TRBV7-2 and TRBJ2-3; D gene ambiguous. CDR1 is SGHTA, CDR2 FQGNSA, per germline. Trimming stripped 5 bases from V and 5 bases from J, with 14 bases between. This CDR3 is 14 amino acids long. The CDR3 sequence is CASSVVSGKDTQYF. The CDR3 DNA reads TGTGCCAGCAGCGTAGTTAGTGGGAAAGATACGCAGTATTTT.

This clonotype was seen a few times. This chain links TRBV5-1 with TRBJ2-1; tentatively, D is TRBD1 (6 bases). The V and J ends lost 0 bases and 8 bases respectively, with 15 bases between them. Germline CDR1 and CDR2: SGHRS and YFSETQ. This CDR3 spans 15 amino acids. The CDR3 sequence: CASSLGQGYRDEQFF. CDR3 DNA sequence: TGCGCCAGCAGCTTGGGGCAGGGGTATCGGGATGAGCAGTTCTTC.

The CDR3 DNA sequence: TGCAGTGCAACAGGCAGGGGCGGGAGAATATATGAGCAGTTCTTC. Translating gives CSATGRGGRIYEQFF. V gene TRBV20-1 combines with J gene TRBJ2-1, with TRBD2 as a possible D gene (7 bases). This CDR3 comprises 15 residues. The germline gives CDR1 DFQATT, CDR2 SNEGSKA (reference sequence). Trimming removed 6 bases at V and 8 bases at J, with 23 bases between.

The V call is TRBV9, the J call TRBJ2-5; D possibly corresponds to TRBD1 (7 bases). The V end lost 4 bases, the J end lost 5 bases, and 18 bases lay between the germline ends. The CDR3 consists of 15 residues. The germline V gene has CDR1 SGDLS and CDR2 YYNGEE. CDR3 residues: CASSPGGLSGETQYF. The CDR3 coding sequence is TGTGCCAGCAGCCCAGGGGGGCTTTCCGGGGAGACCCAGTACTTC.

The chain uses TRBV20-1 and TRBJ2-1, with D possibly being TRBD1 (6 bases). This CDR3 spans 14 amino acids. CDR1 is DFQATT, CDR2 SNEGSKA, per germline (reference sequence). Trimming shortened V by 5 bases and J by 5 bases, and 16 bases separated the two germline ends. The CDR3 reads CSAENGQKNNEQFF. In nucleotides, the CDR3 is TGCAGTGCTGAAAACGGACAGAAGAACAATGAGCAGTTCTTC.

Remarks on this clonotype: At one end, the junction sequence differs from germline, possibly due to a read error. This rearrangement joins TRBV7-9 to TRBJ2-2, with D possibly matching TRBD1 (6 bases). CDR1 and CDR2 from the germline V gene are SEHNR and FQNEAQ (reference sequence). This CDR3 comprises 16 residues. CDR3 sequence (DNA): TGTGCCAGCAGCACACGACAGGAAACGAACACCGGTGAGCTGTTTTTT. Translating gives CASSTRQETNTGELFF.

This clonotype has a handful of counts. The chain carries TRBV7-2 and TRBJ2-1, with D tentatively TRBD2 (5 bases). V dropped 8 bases and J dropped 0 bases, with 8 bases sitting between them. The CDR3 has 13 amino acids. Germline values: CDR1 SGHTA, CDR2 FQGNSA. CDR3 residues: CASCLASYNEQFF. DNA of the CDR3: TGTGCCAGCTGCCTAGCCTCCTACAATGAGCAGTTCTTC.

The chain employs TRBV12-3 or TRBV12-4 and TRBJ2-2, with a possible D match to TRBD1 (6 bases). This CDR3 spans 17 amino acids. The V end lost 4 bases, the J end lost 0 bases, and 15 bases lay between the germline ends. The DNA of the CDR3 is TGTGCCAGCAGTTCCTTTCCCCCAGGGGCGAACACCGGGGAGCTGTTTTTT. Amino acids: CASSSFPPGANTGELFF.

This clonotype was counted a few times. The rearrangement links TRBV7-8 to TRBJ2-3, with 9 bases fitting TRBD2. Germline V gives CDR1 SGHVS, CDR2 FQNEAQ. The CDR3 is made up of 16 amino acids. After removal of 0 bases from V and 3 bases from J, the junction contained 4 bases not matched to a gene. CDR3 sequence (DNA): TGTGCCAGCAGCTTAGCGGCGGGAGGGCCAACAGATACGCAGTATTTT. It codes for CASSLAAGGPTDTQYF.

A few counts support this clonotype. The chain recombines TRBV2 with TRBJ2-1, with 8 nucleotides matching TRBD2. The CDR3 totals 14 residues. The V gene's germline CDR1 is SNHLY and CDR2 FYNNEI. Trimming removed 6 bases from V and 7 bases from J; junction bases left unmatched: 8. The CDR3 DNA reads as TGTGCCAGCAGACCTGGGACTAGTGTAAATGAGCAGTTCTTC. Its translation is CASRPGTSVNEQFF.

There are a few counts of this clonotype. The chain links TRBV2 to TRBJ2-3; weak D call: TRBD2 (5 bases). V was clipped by 10 bases and J by 1 base, with 15 bases between them. This CDR3 comprises 14 residues. Germline CDR1 is SNHLY and CDR2 is FYNNEI. CDR3 bases: TGTGCCACGAGAGACGGGGTCCGCACAGATACGCAGTATTTT. This gives the protein CATRDGVRTDTQYF.

This clonotype has just a few counts. The chain links TRBV20-1 to TRBJ1-2; D not certain. Trimming took 5 bases from V and 5 from J, leaving 12 bases between them. This CDR3 region has 12 residues. Germline-derived CDR1 and CDR2 are DFQATT and SNEGSKA (reference sequence). The CDR3 here is CSASGETYGYTF. Here the CDR3 DNA reads TGCAGTGCTTCAGGAGAGACGTATGGCTACACCTTC.

This clonotype was picked up a small number of times. At one end, the junction sequence differs from germline, possibly due to a read error. V is TRBV5-1 and J is TRBJ2-5; D possibly uses TRBD1 or TRBD2 (5 bases each). The CDR3 extends over 15 amino acids. CDR1 is SGHRS and CDR2 is YFSETQ in the germline V gene. Here the CDR3 DNA reads TGTGCCAGCAGCTTAGGGCAGGGACCCCAAGAGACCCAGTACTTC. This translates into CASSLGQGPQETQYF.

This clonotype showed up just a few times. The rearrangement joins TRBV20-1 to TRBJ1-5; possible D gene TRBD1, 6 bases. Trimming took 8 bases from V and 3 from J, leaving 14 bases between them. Germline V lookup: CDR1 DFQATT, CDR2 SNEGSKA (reference sequence). This CDR3 is built from 13 residues. The CDR3 spells CSLRGANNQPQHF. The CDR3 region has the DNA TGCAGTCTAAGGGGGGCCAACAATCAGCCCCAGCATTTT.

J is TRBJ2-1 and V is TRBV7-9; TRBD1 agrees at 7 bases. The CDR3 extends over 16 amino acids. Trimming cost V 4 bases and J 0 bases; bases outside gene matches: 6. Germline lookup yields CDR1 SEHNR and CDR2 FQNEAQ (reference sequence). CDR3 sequence (DNA): TGTGCCAGCAGCTCGCAGACAGGGCGCTCCTACAATGAGCAGTTCTTC. Protein sequence: CASSSQTGRSYNEQFF.

This clonotype was recorded at least ten times. The rearrangement joins TRBV20-1 to TRBJ2-7; D is ambiguous. This CDR3 contains 14 residues. Per the germline V gene, CDR1 is DFQATT and CDR2 is SNEGSKA (reference sequence). V was clipped by 0 bases and J by 6 bases, with 15 bases between them. CDR3 sequence (DNA): TGCAGTGCTAGAGATCGCTCCAGTGGGATCGAGCAGTACTTC. It specifies CSARDRSSGIEQYF.

This clonotype was observed a few times. The chain employs TRBV5-1 and TRBJ2-2, with D uncertain. The germline CDR1 and CDR2 sequences are SGHRS and YFSETQ. V lost 8 bases to trimming and J lost 2 bases, with 13 bases between them. This CDR3 has 14 amino acids. In DNA, the CDR3 is TGCGCCAGTACGCTGGACGGAAACACCGGGGAGCTGTTTTTT. This sequence encodes CASTLDGNTGELFF.

This clonotype showed up just a few times. V gene TRBV4-3 combines with J gene TRBJ2-7; D might be TRBD1 or TRBD2, each matching 5 bases. Germline V gene lookup returns CDR1 LGHNA and CDR2 YSLEER. Deletions cut 2 bases from V and 7 bases from J, with 18 bases between. This CDR3 has 15 amino acids. CDR3 nucleotides: TGCGCCAGCAGCCAATCCCGGGACCCCTTTGCGGAGCAGTACTTC. Its protein product is CASSQSRDPFAEQYF.

V usage is TRBV6-5 and J usage is TRBJ2-7; 9 bases align to TRBD2. The CDR3 loop spans 14 amino acids. Germline trimming cut 5 bases from V and 3 bases from J; bases unmatched to any gene: 5. Germline loops: CDR1 MNHEY, CDR2 SVGAGI. For the CDR3, the DNA is TGTGCCAGCAGTACTAATAGCGGGAGCTACGAGCAGTACTTC. Residues: CASSTNSGSYEQYF.

At least ten counts were recorded for this clonotype. The chain has TRBV6-2 or TRBV6-3 and TRBJ2-1, with 9 bases identical to TRBD2. Germline CDR1 and CDR2: MNHEY and SVGEGT. After removal of 6 bases from V and 4 bases from J, the junction contained 4 bases not matched to a gene. The CDR3 spans 14 residues. The CDR3 DNA is TGTGCCAGCAGCTCTAGCGGGACTTACAATGAGCAGTTCTTC. Encoded protein: CASSSSGTYNEQFF.